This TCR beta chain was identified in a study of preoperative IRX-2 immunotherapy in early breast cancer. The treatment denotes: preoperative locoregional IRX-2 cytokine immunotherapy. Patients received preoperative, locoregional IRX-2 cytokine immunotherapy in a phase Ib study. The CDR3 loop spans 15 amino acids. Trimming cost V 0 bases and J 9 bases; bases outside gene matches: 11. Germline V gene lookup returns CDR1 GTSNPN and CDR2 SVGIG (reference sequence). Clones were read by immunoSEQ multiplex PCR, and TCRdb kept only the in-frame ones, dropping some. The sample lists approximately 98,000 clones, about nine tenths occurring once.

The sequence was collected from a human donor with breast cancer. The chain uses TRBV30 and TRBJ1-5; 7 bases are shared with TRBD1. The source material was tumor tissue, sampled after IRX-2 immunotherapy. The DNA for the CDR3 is TGTGCCTGGAGTGTTGGACAGGCATCTCGGGGGCCCCAGCATTTT. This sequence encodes CAWSVGQASRGPQHF.